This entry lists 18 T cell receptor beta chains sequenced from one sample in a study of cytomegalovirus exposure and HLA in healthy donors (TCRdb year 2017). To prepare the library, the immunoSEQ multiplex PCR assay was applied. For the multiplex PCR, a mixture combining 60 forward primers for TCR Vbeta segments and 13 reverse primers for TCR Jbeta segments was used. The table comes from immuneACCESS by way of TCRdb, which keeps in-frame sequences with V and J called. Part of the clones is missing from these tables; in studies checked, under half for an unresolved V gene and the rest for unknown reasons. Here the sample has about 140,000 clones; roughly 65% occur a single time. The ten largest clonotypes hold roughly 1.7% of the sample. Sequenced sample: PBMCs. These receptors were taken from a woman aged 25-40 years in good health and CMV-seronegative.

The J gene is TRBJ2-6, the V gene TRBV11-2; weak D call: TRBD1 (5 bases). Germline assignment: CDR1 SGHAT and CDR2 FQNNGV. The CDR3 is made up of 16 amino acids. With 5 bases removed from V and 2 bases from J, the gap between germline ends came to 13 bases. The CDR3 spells CASSQAGLAGANVLTF. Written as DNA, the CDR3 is TGTGCCAGCAGCCAAGCAGGGTTAGCTGGGGCCAACGTCCTGACTTTC.

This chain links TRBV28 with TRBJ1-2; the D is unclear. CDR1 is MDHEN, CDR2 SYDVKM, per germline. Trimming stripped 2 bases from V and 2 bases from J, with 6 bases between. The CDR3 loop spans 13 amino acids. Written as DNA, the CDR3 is TGTGCCAGCAGTTTAGGGCAGAACTATGGCTACACCTTC. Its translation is CASSLGQNYGYTF.

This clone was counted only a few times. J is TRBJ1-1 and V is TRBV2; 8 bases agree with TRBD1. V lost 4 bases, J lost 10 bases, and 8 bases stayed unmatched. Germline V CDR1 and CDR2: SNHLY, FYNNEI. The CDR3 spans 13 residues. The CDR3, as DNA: TGTGCCAGCAGTGCCCGACAGGGGTCGCGAGCTTTCTTT. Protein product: CASSARQGSRAFF.

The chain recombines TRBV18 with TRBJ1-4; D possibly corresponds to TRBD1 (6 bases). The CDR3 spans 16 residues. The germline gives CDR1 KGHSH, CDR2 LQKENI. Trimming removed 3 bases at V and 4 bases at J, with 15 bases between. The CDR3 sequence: CASSPRTARYNEKLFF. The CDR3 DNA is TGTGCCAGCTCACCTAGGACAGCGAGGTATAATGAAAAACTGTTTTTT.

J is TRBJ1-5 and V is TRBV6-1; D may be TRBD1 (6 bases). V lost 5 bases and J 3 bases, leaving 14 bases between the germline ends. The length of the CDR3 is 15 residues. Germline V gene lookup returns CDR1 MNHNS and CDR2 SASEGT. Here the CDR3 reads CASSSPGQLNQPQHF. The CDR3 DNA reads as TGTGCCAGCAGTTCTCCGGGACAACTCAATCAGCCCCAGCATTTT.

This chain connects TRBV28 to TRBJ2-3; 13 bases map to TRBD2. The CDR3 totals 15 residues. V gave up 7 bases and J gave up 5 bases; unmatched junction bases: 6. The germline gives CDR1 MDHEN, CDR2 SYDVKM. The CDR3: CASTKGTSGEDTQYF. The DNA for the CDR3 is TGTGCCAGCACTAAGGGGACTAGCGGGGAAGATACGCAGTATTTT.

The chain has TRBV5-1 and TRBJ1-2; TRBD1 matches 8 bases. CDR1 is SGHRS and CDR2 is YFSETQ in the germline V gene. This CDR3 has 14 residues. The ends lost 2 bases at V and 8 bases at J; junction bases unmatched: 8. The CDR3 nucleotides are TGCGCCAGCAGCTTCTTAACAGGGGGGGAAGGCTACACCTTC. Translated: CASSFLTGGEGYTF.

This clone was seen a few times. The CDR3 loop is CASSLTTGANTEAFF. The CDR3 region has the DNA TGCGCCAGCAGCCTGACCACAGGGGCTAACACTGAAGCTTTCTTT. J is TRBJ1-1 and V is TRBV4-1, with 7 positions matching TRBD1. With V trimmed by 4 bases and J by 2 bases, 7 bases remained unmatched. Germline V gene lookup returns CDR1 MGHRA and CDR2 YSYEKL. This CDR3 contains 15 residues.

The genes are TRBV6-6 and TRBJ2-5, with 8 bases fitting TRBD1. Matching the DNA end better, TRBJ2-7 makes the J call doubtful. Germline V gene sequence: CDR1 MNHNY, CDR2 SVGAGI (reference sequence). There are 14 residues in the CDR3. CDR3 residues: CASSPTGAPYEQYF. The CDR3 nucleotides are TGTGCCAGCAGTCCGACAGGGGCCCCCTACGAGCAGTACTTC.

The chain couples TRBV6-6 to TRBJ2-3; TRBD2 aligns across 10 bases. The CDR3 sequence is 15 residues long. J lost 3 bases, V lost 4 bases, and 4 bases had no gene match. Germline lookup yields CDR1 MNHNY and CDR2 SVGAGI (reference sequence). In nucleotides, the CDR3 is TGTGCCAGCAGTTGGCTAGCGGGGGTTACAGATACGCAGTATTTT. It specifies CASSWLAGVTDTQYF.

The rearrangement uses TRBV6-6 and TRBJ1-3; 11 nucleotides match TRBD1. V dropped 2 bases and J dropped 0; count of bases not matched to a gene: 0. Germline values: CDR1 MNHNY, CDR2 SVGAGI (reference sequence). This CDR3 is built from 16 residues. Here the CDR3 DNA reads TGTGCCAGCAGTTACGGGACAGGGGGCTCTGGAAACACCATATATTTT. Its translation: CASSYGTGGSGNTIYF.

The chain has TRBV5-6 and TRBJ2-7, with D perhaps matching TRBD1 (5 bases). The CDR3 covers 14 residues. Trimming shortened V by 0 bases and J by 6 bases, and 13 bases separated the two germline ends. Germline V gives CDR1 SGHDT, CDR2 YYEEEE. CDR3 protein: CASSLGQLLAEQYF. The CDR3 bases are TGTGCCAGCAGCTTGGGACAGCTCCTTGCCGAGCAGTACTTC. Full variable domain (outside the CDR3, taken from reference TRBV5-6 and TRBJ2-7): DAGVTQSPTHLIKTRGQQVTLRCSPKSGHDTVSWYQQALGQGPQFIFQYYEEEERQRGNFPDRFSGHQFPNYSSELNVNALLLGDSALYLCASSLGQLLAEQYFGPGTRLTVT.

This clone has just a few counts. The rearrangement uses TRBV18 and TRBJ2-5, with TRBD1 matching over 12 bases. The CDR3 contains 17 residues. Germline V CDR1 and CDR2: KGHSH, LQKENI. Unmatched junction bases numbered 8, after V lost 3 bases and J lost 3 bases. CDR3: CASSPGTGGAIKETQYF. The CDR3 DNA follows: TGTGCCAGCTCACCCGGGACAGGGGGCGCGATTAAAGAGACCCAGTACTTC.

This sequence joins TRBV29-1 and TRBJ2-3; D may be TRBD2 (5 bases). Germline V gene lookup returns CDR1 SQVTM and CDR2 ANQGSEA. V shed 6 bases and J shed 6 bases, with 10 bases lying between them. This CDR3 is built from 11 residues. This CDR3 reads CSVTRADTQYF. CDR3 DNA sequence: TGCAGCGTAACTAGGGCGGATACGCAGTATTTT.

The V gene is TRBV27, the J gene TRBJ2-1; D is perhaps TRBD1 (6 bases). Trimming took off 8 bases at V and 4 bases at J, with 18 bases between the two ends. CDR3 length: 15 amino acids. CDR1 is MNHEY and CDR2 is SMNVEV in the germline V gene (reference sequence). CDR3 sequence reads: CASRLGQQYYNEQFF. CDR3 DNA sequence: TGTGCCAGCCGACTCGGACAGCAATATTACAATGAGCAGTTCTTC.

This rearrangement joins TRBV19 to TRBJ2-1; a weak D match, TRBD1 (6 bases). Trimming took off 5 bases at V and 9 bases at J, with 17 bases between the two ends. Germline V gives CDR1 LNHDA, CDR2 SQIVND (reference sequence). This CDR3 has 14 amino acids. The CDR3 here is CASSGVRGAGEQFF. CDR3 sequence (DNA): TGTGCCAGTAGTGGGGTCAGGGGTGCCGGTGAGCAGTTCTTC.

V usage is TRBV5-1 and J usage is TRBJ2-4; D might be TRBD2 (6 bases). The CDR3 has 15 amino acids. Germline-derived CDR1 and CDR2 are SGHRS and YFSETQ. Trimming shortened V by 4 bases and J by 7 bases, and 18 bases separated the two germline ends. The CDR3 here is CASSPTLGRGNIQYF. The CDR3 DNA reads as TGCGCCAGCAGCCCCACCCTCGGTCGGGGGAACATTCAGTACTTC.

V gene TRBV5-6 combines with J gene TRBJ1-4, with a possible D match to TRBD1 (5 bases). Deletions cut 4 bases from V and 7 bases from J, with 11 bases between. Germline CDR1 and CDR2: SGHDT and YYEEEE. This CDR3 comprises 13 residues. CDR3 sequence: CASSTGGGEKLFF. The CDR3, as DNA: TGTGCCAGCAGCACCGGGGGGGGTGAAAAACTGTTTTTT.